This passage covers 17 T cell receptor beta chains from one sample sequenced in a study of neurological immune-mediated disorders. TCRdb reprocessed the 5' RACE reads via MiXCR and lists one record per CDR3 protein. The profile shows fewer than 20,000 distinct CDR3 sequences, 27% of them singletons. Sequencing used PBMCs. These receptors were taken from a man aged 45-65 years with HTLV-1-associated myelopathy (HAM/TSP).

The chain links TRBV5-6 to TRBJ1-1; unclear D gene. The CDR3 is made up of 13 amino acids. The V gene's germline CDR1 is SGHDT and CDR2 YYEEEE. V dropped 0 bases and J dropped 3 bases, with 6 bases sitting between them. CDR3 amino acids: CASSLGWDTEAFF. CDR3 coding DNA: TGTGCCAGCAGCTTGGGGTGGGACACTGAAGCTTTCTTT.

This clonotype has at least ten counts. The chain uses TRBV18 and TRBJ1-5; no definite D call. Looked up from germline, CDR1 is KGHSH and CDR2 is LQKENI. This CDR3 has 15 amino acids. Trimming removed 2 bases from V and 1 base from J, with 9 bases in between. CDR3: CASSPSQRSNQPQHF. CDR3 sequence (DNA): TGTGCCAGCTCACCATCACAACGGAGCAATCAGCCCCAGCATTTT.

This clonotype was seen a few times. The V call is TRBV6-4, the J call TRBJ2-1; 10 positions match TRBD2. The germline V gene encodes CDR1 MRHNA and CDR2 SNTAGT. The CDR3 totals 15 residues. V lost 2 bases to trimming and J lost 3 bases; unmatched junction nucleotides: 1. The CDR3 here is CASSDGTSDYNEQFF. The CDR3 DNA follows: TGTGCCAGCAGTGACGGGACTAGCGACTACAATGAGCAGTTCTTC.

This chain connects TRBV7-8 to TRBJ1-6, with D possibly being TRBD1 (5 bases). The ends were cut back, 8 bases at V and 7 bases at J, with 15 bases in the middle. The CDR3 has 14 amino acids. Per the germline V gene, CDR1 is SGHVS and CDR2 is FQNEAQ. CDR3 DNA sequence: TGTGCCAGCCACCCCGGGTGGGGGAATTCACCCCTCCACTTT. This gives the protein CASHPGWGNSPLHF. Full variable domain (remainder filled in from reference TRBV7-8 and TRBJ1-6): GAGVSQSPRYKVAKRGQDVALRCDPISGHVSLFWYQQALGQGPEFLTYFQNEAQLDKSGLPSDRFFAERPEGSVSTLKIQRTQQEDSAVYLCASHPGWGNSPLHFGNGTRLTVT.

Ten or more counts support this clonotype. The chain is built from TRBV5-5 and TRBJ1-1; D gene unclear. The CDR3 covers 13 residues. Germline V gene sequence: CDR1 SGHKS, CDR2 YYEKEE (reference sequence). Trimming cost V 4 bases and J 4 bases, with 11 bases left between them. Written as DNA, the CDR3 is TGTGCCAGCAGCCCAGCCCGGACCACTGAAGCTTTCTTT. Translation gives CASSPARTTEAFF.

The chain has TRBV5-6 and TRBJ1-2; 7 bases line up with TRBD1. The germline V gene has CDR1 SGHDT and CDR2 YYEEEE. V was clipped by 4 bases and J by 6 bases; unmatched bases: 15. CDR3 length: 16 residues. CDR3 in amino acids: CASSALNWRQGDGYTF. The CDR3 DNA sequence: TGTGCCAGCAGCGCACTAAATTGGAGACAGGGCGATGGCTACACCTTC. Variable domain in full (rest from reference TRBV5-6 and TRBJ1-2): DAGVTQSPTHLIKTRGQQVTLRCSPKSGHDTVSWYQQALGQGPQFIFQYYEEEERQRGNFPDRFSGHQFPNYSSELNVNALLLGDSALYLCASSALNWRQGDGYTFGSGTRLTVV.

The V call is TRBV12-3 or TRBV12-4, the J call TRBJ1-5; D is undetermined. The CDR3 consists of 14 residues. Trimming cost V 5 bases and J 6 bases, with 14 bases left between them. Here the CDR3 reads CASSLGPGPQPQHF. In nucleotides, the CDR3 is TGTGCCAGCAGTCTGGGCCCAGGACCTCAGCCCCAGCATTTT.

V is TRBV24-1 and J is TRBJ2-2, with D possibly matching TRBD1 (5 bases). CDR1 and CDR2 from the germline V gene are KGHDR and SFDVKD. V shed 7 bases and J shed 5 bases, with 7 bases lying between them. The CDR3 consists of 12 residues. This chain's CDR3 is CATSRVTGELFF. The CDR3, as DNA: TGTGCCACCAGCAGGGTTACCGGGGAGCTGTTTTTT.

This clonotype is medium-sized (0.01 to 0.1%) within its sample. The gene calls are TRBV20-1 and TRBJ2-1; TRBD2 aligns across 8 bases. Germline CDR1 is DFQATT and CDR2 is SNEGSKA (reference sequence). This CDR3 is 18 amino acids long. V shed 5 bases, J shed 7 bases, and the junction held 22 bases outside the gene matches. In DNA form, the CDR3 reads TGCAGTGCTCCTAAGATAAAAAGCCGGGGGGGCTGGGGGAATGAGCAGTTCTTC. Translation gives CSAPKIKSRGGWGNEQFF.

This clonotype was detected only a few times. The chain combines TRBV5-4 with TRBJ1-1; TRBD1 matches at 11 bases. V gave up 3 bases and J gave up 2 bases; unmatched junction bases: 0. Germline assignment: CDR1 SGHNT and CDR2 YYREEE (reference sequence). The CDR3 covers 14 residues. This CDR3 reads CASSWTGGNTEAFF. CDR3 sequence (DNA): TGTGCCAGCAGCTGGACAGGGGGCAACACTGAAGCTTTCTTT.

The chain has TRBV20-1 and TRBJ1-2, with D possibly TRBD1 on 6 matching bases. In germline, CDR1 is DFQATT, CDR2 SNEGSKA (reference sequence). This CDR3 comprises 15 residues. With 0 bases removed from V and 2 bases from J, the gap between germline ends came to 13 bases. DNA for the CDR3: TGCAGTGCTAGAGATGGCTACAGGGTAAACTATGGCTACACCTTC. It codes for CSARDGYRVNYGYTF.

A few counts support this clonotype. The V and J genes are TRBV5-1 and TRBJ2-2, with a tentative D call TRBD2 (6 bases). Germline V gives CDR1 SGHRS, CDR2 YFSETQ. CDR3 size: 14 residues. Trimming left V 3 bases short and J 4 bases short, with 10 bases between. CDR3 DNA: TGCGCCAGCAGCTCTGGAGGGACCACCGGGGAGCTGTTTTTT. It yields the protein CASSSGGTTGELFF.

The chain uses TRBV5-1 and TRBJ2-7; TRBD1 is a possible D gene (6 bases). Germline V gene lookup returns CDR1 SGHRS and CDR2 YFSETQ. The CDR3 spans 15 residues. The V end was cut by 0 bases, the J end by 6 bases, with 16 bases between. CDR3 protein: CASSLVVGGSGEQYF. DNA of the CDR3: TGCGCCAGCAGCTTGGTGGTAGGGGGATCAGGCGAGCAGTACTTC.

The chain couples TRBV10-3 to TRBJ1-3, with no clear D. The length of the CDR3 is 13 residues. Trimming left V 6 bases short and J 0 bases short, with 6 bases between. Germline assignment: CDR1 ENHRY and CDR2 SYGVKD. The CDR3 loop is CAIRQPSGNTIYF. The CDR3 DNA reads TGTGCCATCAGGCAGCCCTCTGGAAACACCATATATTTT.

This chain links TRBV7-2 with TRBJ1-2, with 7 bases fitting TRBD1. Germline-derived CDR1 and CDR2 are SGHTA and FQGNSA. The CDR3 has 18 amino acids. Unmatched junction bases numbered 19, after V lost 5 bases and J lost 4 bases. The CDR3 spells CASSNQGGAGSERYGYTF. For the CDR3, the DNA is TGTGCCAGCAGCAACCAAGGGGGCGCTGGGAGTGAGCGCTATGGCTACACCTTC.

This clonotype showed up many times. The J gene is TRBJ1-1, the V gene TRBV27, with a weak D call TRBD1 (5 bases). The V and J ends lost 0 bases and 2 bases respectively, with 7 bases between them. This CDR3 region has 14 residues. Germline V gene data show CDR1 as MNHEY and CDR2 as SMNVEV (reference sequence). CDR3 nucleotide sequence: TGTGCCAGCAGTTTATCAGGGGATAACACTGAAGCTTTCTTT. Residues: CASSLSGDNTEAFF.

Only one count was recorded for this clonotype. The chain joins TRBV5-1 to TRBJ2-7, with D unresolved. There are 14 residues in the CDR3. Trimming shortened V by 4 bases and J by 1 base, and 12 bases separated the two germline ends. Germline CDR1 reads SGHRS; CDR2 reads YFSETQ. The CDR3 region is CASSPERSSYEQYF. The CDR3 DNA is TGCGCCAGCAGCCCCGAGCGATCTTCCTACGAGCAGTACTTC.